The rows below give T cell receptor beta chains drawn from one sample of a study of cytomegalovirus exposure and HLA in healthy donors. The assay was immunoSEQ multiplex PCR, and TCRdb's table has in-frame clones only and misses some. Of some 190,000 clones in the sample, 76% were seen once. Sequenced material: PBMCs. The receptors come from a woman aged 30 to 39 in good health and CMV-seropositive. Both conserved end residues are part of each CDR3.

v_call,j_call,cdr3_aa
TRBV5-1,TRBJ2-1,CASSLISVPYNEQFF
TRBV5-4,TRBJ2-2,CASSLERSGYSGELFF
TRBV10-1,TRBJ1-3,CASSVARQGNSGNTIYF
TRBV27,TRBJ1-4,CASSLIPPYRGTDNEKLFF
TRBV11-2,TRBJ2-7,CASSPGTGGGYEQYF
TRBV6-6,TRBJ1-4,CASSYGTKTHEKLFF
TRBV30,TRBJ2-2,CAWSVRGGYTGELFF
TRBV5-1,TRBJ2-3,CASSSSGTSTGTDTQYF
TRBV2,TRBJ2-3,CASSPGQGRGPDTQYF
TRBV2,TRBJ1-4,CASRSGTSGGVNEKLFF